The text below deals with one T cell receptor beta chain. A much larger clone lies a single base off, so this may be a read error. This entry is derived from a study of tumor and adjacent non-tumor tissue in lung cancer. Study details: Aged about 31 to 80 years, patients included 10 men and 4 to 6 women with stage I to III disease.

No cell sorting was done before RNA was extracted from the tissue. TCRbeta libraries were built with three rounds of nested PCR, modified from ARM-PCR. TCRdb re-called the multiplex PCR reads through MiXCR, storing one row per CDR3 protein. The table records some 74,000 distinct CDR3 sequences, 72% of them present only once. The germline CDR1 and CDR2 sequences are MDHEN and SYDVKM. The CDR3 loop spans 15 amino acids. The V and J ends lost 3 bases and 5 bases respectively, with 17 bases between them. The source of this sequence is a woman between 35 and 50 years old with non-small cell lung cancer. The sequencing sample was made of lung tumor tissue. The V call is TRBV28, the J call TRBJ2-7; weak D call: TRBD1 (6 bases). DNA of the CDR3: TGTGCCAGCAGTTTTGGACAGTGGGCGCCCCACGAGCAGTACTTC. Protein: CASSFGQWAPHEQYF.